This T cell receptor beta chain was obtained from a study of CD8+ T cells in alopecia areata. Whole-study findings and limits: It was observed that many expanded lesional clones persisted in scalp and blood during tofacitinib. Clarity of TCR sharing across patients fell short of that in mice, possibly HLA-related. Scalp clonality, together with expanded CD8+ clones among the top 100, fell significantly with tofacitinib. Lesional scalp exceeded normal scalp in clonality, especially in alopecia totalis/universalis.

The treatment was: oral pan-JAK inhibitor, 5-10 mg twice daily. The CDR3 length is 16 residues. Germline CDR1 is SGDLS and CDR2 is YYNGEE. V gave up 0 bases and J gave up 2 bases, with 11 bases separating them. cDNA reverse transcribed from extracted RNA served as the sequencing template. Profiling relied on immunoSEQ multiplex PCR, and the TCRdb table lists in-frame clones only, not all of them. The sample has roughly 200,000 clones, less than 45% seen once. Of note for this clone: Antigen: not known.

The receptor's source is a human donor with alopecia areata. The chain carries TRBV9 and TRBJ2-2; the D call may be TRBD1 or TRBD2 (6 bases each). This specimen consisted of CD4+ T cells sorted from blood, obtained around week 34, from a patient treated with tofacitinib. CDR3 sequence (DNA): TGTGCCAGCAGCGTAGGAGGGGGGCCTAACACCGGGGAGCTGTTTTTT. Its translation: CASSVGGGPNTGELFF.